The 24 T cell receptor beta chains presented below share a single source sample, sequenced in a study of blood T cells in healthy people across ages. Using a J-beta primer mix together with a sample-barcoded 5' primer, a second PCR was run for about 7 to 12 cycles. One entry per CDR3 protein results from TCRdb running MiXCR on the 5' RACE reads. The sample shows about 1.4 million distinct CDR3 sequences, approximately 59% of them seen only once. Material for sequencing was blood. The receptors were sampled from a young man in good health.

V and J are TRBV15 and TRBJ2-1; D call uncertain. The germline V and J ends were trimmed by 2 bases and 6 bases, with 8 bases remaining between them. CDR3 length: 13 residues. The germline V gene has CDR1 LNHNV and CDR2 YYDKDF (reference sequence). The CDR3 DNA follows: TGTGCCACCAGCAGAACTATTCTCAATGAGCAGTTCTTC. Translated, it gives CATSRTILNEQFF.

For this clonotype: The junction shows a germline mismatch at one end, possibly a read error. The V gene is TRBV20-1, the J gene TRBJ2-1; TRBD2 might be the D (6 bases). The CDR3 runs 13 residues. Germline lookup yields CDR1 DFQATT and CDR2 SNEGSKA (reference sequence). The CDR3 DNA reads as TGCAGTGTTAGAGGGGCGGGAAACAATGAGCAGTTCTTC. It is translated as CSVRGAGNNEQFF.

V usage is TRBV29-1 and J usage is TRBJ2-5, with D maybe TRBD2 (5 bases). The CDR3 totals 15 residues. Germline CDR1 reads SQVTM; CDR2 reads ANQGSEA. V dropped 0 bases and J dropped 1 base, with 12 bases sitting between them. CDR3 loop: CSVEEVREPQETQYF. For the CDR3, the DNA is TGCAGCGTTGAAGAGGTCCGGGAACCCCAAGAGACCCAGTACTTC.

The chain joins TRBV4-3 to TRBJ1-6; D may be TRBD1 (5 bases). Germline values: CDR1 LGHNA, CDR2 YSLEER. Trimming took off 4 bases at V and 10 bases at J, with 17 bases between the two ends. The CDR3 is 15 residues long. Here the CDR3 DNA reads TGCGCCAGCAGCCCCCGGGACGAGCGTGGGTCACCCCTCCACTTT. Translation: CASSPRDERGSPLHF.

The chain recombines TRBV6-1 with TRBJ2-1; D is perhaps TRBD2 (6 bases). Trimming left V 7 bases short and J 7 bases short, with 20 bases between. The CDR3 has 15 residues. Germline V gene lookup returns CDR1 MNHNS and CDR2 SASEGT. CDR3 region: CASKMSSEVWNEQFF. The CDR3 nucleotides are TGTGCCAGCAAAATGTCTAGCGAGGTTTGGAATGAGCAGTTCTTC.

This clonotype was observed a handful of times. The chain joins TRBV5-1 to TRBJ2-7; D not resolved. CDR1 is SGHRS, CDR2 YFSETQ, per germline. Trimming took 0 bases from V and 2 from J, leaving 15 bases between them. The length of the CDR3 is 16 residues. The CDR3 DNA reads as TGCGCCAGCAGCTTGGTATGGAGTACCCGAACCTACGAGCAGTACTTC. Protein: CASSLVWSTRTYEQYF. Drawing the rest from reference TRBV5-1 and TRBJ2-7, the complete variable domain is KAGVTQTPRYLIKTRGQQVTLSCSPISGHRSVSWYQQTPGQGLQFLFEYFSETQRNKGNFPGRFSGRQFSNSRSEMNVSTLELGDSALYLCASSLVWSTRTYEQYFGPGTRLTVT.

This clonotype has only a few counts. The rearrangement uses TRBV4-1 and TRBJ1-2, with TRBD1 matching over 7 bases. This CDR3 has 14 amino acids. Trimming cost V 0 bases and J 4 bases; bases outside gene matches: 2. Germline assignment: CDR1 MGHRA and CDR2 YSYEKL. DNA for the CDR3: TGCGCCAGCAGCCAAGAGACAGGGCTCTATGGCTACACCTTC. Translation: CASSQETGLYGYTF.

Points on this clonotype: One end of the junction does not line up with germline, which may come from a read error. The V gene is TRBV7-7, the J gene TRBJ2-5; TRBD2 matches 10 bases. Germline V gene sequence: CDR1 SSHAT, CDR2 FNYEAQ (reference sequence). CDR3 length: 15 residues. CDR3: CASSLSGGVFDEQYF. DNA for the CDR3: TGTGCTAGCAGCTTAAGCGGGGGGGTTTTCGATGAGCAGTACTTC.

This clonotype was recorded only once. The chain carries TRBV6-2 or TRBV6-3 and TRBJ1-5; a weak D match, TRBD1 (6 bases). The germline V gene has CDR1 MNHEY and CDR2 SVGEGT. The ends were cut back, 2 bases at V and 5 bases at J, with 13 bases in the middle. This CDR3 spans 15 amino acids. CDR3 sequence (DNA): TGTGCCAGCAGTTACGGAAACAGGGAGGATCAGCCCCAGCATTTT. The encoded protein is CASSYGNREDQPQHF.

The chain has TRBV20-1 and TRBJ2-5; 7 bases are shared with TRBD2. The trim removed 7 bases at V and 5 bases at J, leaving 25 bases unmatched. CDR1 is DFQATT and CDR2 is SNEGSKA in the germline V gene (reference sequence). This CDR3 is 18 amino acids long. This CDR3 reads CSVAPGGSGPKGSETQYF. The CDR3, as DNA: TGCAGTGTGGCCCCCGGGGGGAGCGGACCAAAAGGGAGTGAGACCCAGTACTTC.

Remarks on this clonotype: An end of the junction does not agree with germline; a read error may underlie this. This CDR3 reads CAISESGSYNEQFF. In nucleotides, the CDR3 is TGTGCCATCAGCGAGTCGGGGTCCTACAATGAGCAGTTCTTC. V is TRBV10-3 and J is TRBJ2-1, with D possibly TRBD2 on 5 matching bases. The CDR3 is 14 residues long. The germline V gene has CDR1 ENHRY and CDR2 SYGVKD.

The chain uses TRBV29-1 and TRBJ1-2, with a weak D call TRBD1 (5 bases). The V end was cut by 2 bases, the J end by 3 bases, with 13 bases between. The CDR3 runs to 14 residues. CDR1 and CDR2 (germline): SQVTM, ANQGSEA. The CDR3 DNA is TGCAGCGTTGAACCCCGGGGCGCGGACTATGGCTACACCTTC. Translated, it gives CSVEPRGADYGYTF.

The rearrangement links TRBV7-9 to TRBJ2-7; TRBD2 aligns across 7 bases. The better agreement between TRBJ2-5 and the DNA end casts doubt on the J call. From germline, CDR1 is SEHNR and CDR2 FQNEAQ (reference sequence). This CDR3 region has 15 residues. The CDR3 region has the DNA TGTGCCAGCAGCTTAGACCCGGCTAGCGGCGAGACCCAGTACTTC. Amino acid sequence: CASSLDPASGETQYF.

This clonotype was seen a few times. J is TRBJ2-1 and V is TRBV4-1, with 7 nucleotides matching TRBD2. The V segment lost 0 bases and the J segment 5 bases; nucleotides outside the gene matches: 7. Germline CDR1 reads MGHRA; CDR2 reads YSYEKL. The CDR3 contains 16 residues. The CDR3 region is CASSQDSGGRHNEQFF. The CDR3 coding sequence is TGCGCCAGCAGCCAAGATAGTGGCGGGAGACACAATGAGCAGTTCTTC.

This rearrangement joins TRBV10-2 to TRBJ2-3, with D perhaps TRBD2 (6 bases). Germline assignment: CDR1 WSHSY and CDR2 SAAADI. The CDR3 covers 15 residues. Trimming took 3 bases from V and 4 from J, leaving 14 bases between them. The CDR3 protein is CASSDRRALSDTQYF. The CDR3 DNA reads TGCGCCAGCAGTGACCGGAGGGCCCTCTCAGATACGCAGTATTTT.

The chain has TRBV4-1 and TRBJ2-5; either TRBD1 or TRBD2 may supply D (5 bases each). The V end lost 4 bases, the J end lost 4 bases, and 19 bases lay between the germline ends. Germline assignment: CDR1 MGHRA and CDR2 YSYEKL. The CDR3 consists of 16 residues. The CDR3 DNA reads TGCGCCAGCAGCCTTTATGGGCTGTGGGGGATAGAGACCCAGTACTTC. The encoded protein is CASSLYGLWGIETQYF.

The chain links TRBV18 to TRBJ2-1; 7 positions match TRBD2. Germline CDR1 reads KGHSH; CDR2 reads LQKENI. The J segment lost 7 bases and the V segment lost 2 bases, leaving 11 bases of the junction unmatched. This CDR3 comprises 16 residues. The CDR3 nucleotides read TGTGCCAGCTCACCAGGCCCCCAGCGGGGAACGAATGAGCAGTTCTTC. Translation: CASSPGPQRGTNEQFF. Filled out from reference TRBV18 and TRBJ2-1, the complete variable domain reads NAGVMQNPRHLVRRRGQEARLRCSPMKGHSHVYWYRQLPEEGLKFMVYLQKENIIDESGMPKERFSAEFPKEGPSILRIQQVVRGDSAAYFCASSPGPQRGTNEQFFGPGTRLTVL.

This rearrangement joins TRBV20-1 to TRBJ2-7; D is perhaps TRBD2 (5 bases). The CDR3 covers 14 residues. V was clipped by 3 bases and J by 2 bases, with 14 bases between them. Germline V gene lookup returns CDR1 DFQATT and CDR2 SNEGSKA (reference sequence). CDR3 in amino acids: CSASHSLATYEQYF. The CDR3 DNA reads TGCAGTGCTAGTCACAGTTTAGCGACCTACGAGCAGTACTTC.

The chain combines TRBV20-1 with TRBJ2-4, with 8 positions matching TRBD1. Near its end, the DNA agrees better with TRBJ2-7, so the J call may be wrong. The CDR3 sequence is 14 residues long. CDR1 is DFQATT, CDR2 SNEGSKA, per germline (reference sequence). DNA of the CDR3: TGCAGTGCGAGGGACAGGCACGCCAGCTACGAGCAGTACTTC. Translating gives CSARDRHASYEQYF.

The CDR3 loop reads CAISDSARVGDTQYF. DNA for the CDR3: TGTGCCATCAGTGATTCCGCCAGGGTGGGAGATACGCAGTATTTT. The chain employs TRBV10-3 and TRBJ2-3; perhaps TRBD1 as D (5 bases). This CDR3 is 15 amino acids long. CDR1 and CDR2 from the germline V gene are ENHRY and SYGVKD. Trimming removed 3 bases from V and 5 bases from J, with 15 bases in between.

The chain couples TRBV11-2 to TRBJ1-2; D is possibly TRBD1 (5 bases). This CDR3 spans 15 amino acids. V gave up 5 bases and J gave up 1 base, with 14 bases separating them. Per the germline V gene, CDR1 is SGHAT and CDR2 is FQNNGV. The CDR3 loop is CASSRTGSYNYGYTF. The CDR3 nucleotides read TGTGCCAGCAGCCGAACAGGTTCCTATAACTATGGCTACACCTTC.

J is TRBJ2-7 and V is TRBV2; D gene uncertain. Looked up from germline, CDR1 is SNHLY and CDR2 is FYNNEI. There are 8 residues in the CDR3. The ends were cut back, 3 bases at V and 12 bases at J, with 3 bases in the middle. CDR3 amino acids: CASSDGYF. CDR3 nucleotides: TGTGCCAGCAGTGATGGGTACTTC.

The chain links TRBV16 to TRBJ1-2; D remains unclear. CDR1 and CDR2 (germline): KGHSY, FQNENV. The CDR3 is 14 residues long. Between the trimmed V and J ends, which lost 3 bases and 0 bases, there was a span of 8 bases. CDR3 region: CASSHEQSNYGYTF. The DNA of the CDR3 is TGTGCCAGCAGCCACGAGCAATCTAACTATGGCTACACCTTC.

This clonotype showed up just once. A read error may produce the germline difference seen at one junction end. The rearrangement links TRBV5-6 to TRBJ2-1; D might be TRBD2 (5 bases). The CDR3 length is 15 residues. Germline lookup yields CDR1 SGHDT and CDR2 YYEEEE. This CDR3 reads CASSHVGKYYDEQFF. The CDR3 DNA reads TGTGCCAGCAGCCACGTCGGGAAATACTACGATGAGCAGTTCTTC.